A single sample gave rise to the 12 T cell receptor beta chains below, sequenced in a study of blood T cell repertoires in COVID-19. Profiled with immunoSEQ multiplex PCR; TCRdb holds only in-frame clones, not every one. The sample holds 250,000 to 300,000 clones, approximately 91% seen once. The source material was PBMCs or T cells enriched from blood (not recorded which). The receptors were gathered from a middle-aged woman with acute COVID-19.

The gene calls are TRBV2 and TRBJ2-7, with TRBD2 identical over 7 bases. CDR1 SNHLY and CDR2 FYNNEI come from the germline V gene. The CDR3 spans 12 residues. J gave up 3 bases and V 7 bases, and 3 bases lay outside the gene matches. The chain's CDR3 is CASTWGGYEQYF. Written as DNA, the CDR3 is TGTGCCAGCACGTGGGGGGGCTACGAGCAGTACTTC. The full variable domain, completed using reference TRBV2 and TRBJ2-7, is EPEVTQTPSHQVTQMGQEVILRCVPISNHLYFYWYRQILGQKVEFLVSFYNNEISEKSEIFDDQFSVERPDGSNFTLKIRSTKLEDSAMYFCASTWGGYEQYFGPGTRLTVT.

The chain combines TRBV11-2 with TRBJ2-1; TRBD2 matches at 9 bases. J gave up 3 bases and V 6 bases, and 9 bases lay outside the gene matches. From germline, CDR1 is SGHAT and CDR2 FQNNGV. This CDR3 spans 16 amino acids. The CDR3: CASRQGRAGGYNEQFF. The CDR3 DNA follows: TGTGCCAGCAGGCAAGGGCGAGCGGGAGGCTACAATGAGCAGTTCTTC.

V is TRBV5-1 and J is TRBJ1-1; D gene unclear. In germline, CDR1 is SGHRS, CDR2 YFSETQ. Deletions cut 3 bases from V and 2 bases from J, with 8 bases between. This CDR3 has 13 amino acids. CDR3 residues: CASSSPGNTEAFF. The CDR3 bases are TGCGCCAGCAGCTCCCCAGGTAACACTGAAGCTTTCTTT. The variable domain in full, completed from reference TRBV5-1 and TRBJ1-1, reads KAGVTQTPRYLIKTRGQQVTLSCSPISGHRSVSWYQQTPGQGLQFLFEYFSETQRNKGNFPGRFSGRQFSNSRSEMNVSTLELGDSALYLCASSSPGNTEAFFGQGTRLTVV.

The chain couples TRBV29-1 to TRBJ1-1, with 7 bases matching TRBD1. The CDR3 consists of 12 residues. CDR1 and CDR2 (germline): SQVTM, ANQGSEA. With V trimmed by 6 bases and J by 1 base, 2 bases remained unmatched. DNA of the CDR3: TGCAGCGTGGGGACAGCGAACACTGAAGCTTTCTTT. Translated, it gives CSVGTANTEAFF.

The V and J genes are TRBV10-3 and TRBJ2-5; the match to TRBD1 covers 7 bases. Per germline, CDR1 ENHRY and CDR2 SYGVKD. The CDR3 runs 15 residues. V gave up 2 bases and J gave up 1 base; unmatched junction bases: 4. Here the CDR3 DNA reads TGTGCCATCAGTGAGGACCGGACAGGCCAAGAGACCCAGTACTTC. Encoded protein: CAISEDRTGQETQYF.

This chain joins TRBV7-2 and TRBJ2-5, with D perhaps TRBD2 (6 bases). Germline V gene data show CDR1 as SGHTA and CDR2 as FQGNSA. V was pared by 0 bases and J by 4 bases, with 12 bases between. There are 15 residues in the CDR3. The CDR3, as DNA: TGTGCCAGCAGCTTAGCGGGGCTAGCGCCAGAGACCCAGTACTTC. Residues: CASSLAGLAPETQYF. The full variable domain, in which reference TRBV7-2 and TRBJ2-5 provide the parts outside the CDR3, is GAGVSQSPSNKVTEKGKDVELRCDPISGHTALYWYRQSLGQGLEFLIYFQGNSAPDKSGLPSDRFSAERTGGSVSTLTIQRTQQEDSAVYLCASSLAGLAPETQYFGPGTRLLVL.

V usage is TRBV7-9 and J usage is TRBJ1-1; 7 bases are a match to TRBD1. The CDR3 loop spans 17 amino acids. V shed 5 bases and J 1 base; nucleotides not matched to a gene: 13. Per the germline V gene, CDR1 is SEHNR and CDR2 is FQNEAQ (reference sequence). CDR3 loop: CASSRDLKRQGNTEAFF. The CDR3 bases are TGTGCCAGCAGCCGTGACCTTAAACGACAGGGGAACACTGAAGCTTTCTTT.

The chain carries TRBV5-1 and TRBJ2-6, with D unresolved. The CDR3 runs to 16 residues. CDR1 and CDR2 (germline): SGHRS, YFSETQ. V was clipped by 0 bases and J by 1 base, with 8 bases between them. CDR3 in DNA: TGCGCCAGCAGCTTGGTGTCAGGTTCTGGGGCCAACGTCCTGACTTTC. It codes for CASSLVSGSGANVLTF.

This clone appeared a few times. The chain has TRBV5-1 and TRBJ1-6; no definite D call. The CDR3 has 15 residues. The V end lost 0 bases, the J end lost 11 bases, and 15 bases lay between the germline ends. The germline V gene encodes CDR1 SGHRS and CDR2 YFSETQ. CDR3: CASSLDGVRGAPLHF. The CDR3 DNA sequence: TGCGCCAGCAGCTTGGACGGCGTTAGAGGAGCACCCCTCCACTTT.

The V and J genes are TRBV11-3 and TRBJ2-5; 7 bases agree with TRBD1. Looked up from germline, CDR1 is SGHNT and CDR2 is YENEEA. The CDR3 is 15 residues long. V lost 4 bases, J lost 0 bases, and 5 bases stayed unmatched. This chain's CDR3 is CASSSGQGDQETQYF. Here the CDR3 DNA reads TGTGCCAGCAGCTCCGGTCAGGGGGACCAAGAGACCCAGTACTTC. Full variable domain (outside the CDR3, taken from reference TRBV11-3 and TRBJ2-5): EAGVVQSPRYKIIEKKQPVAFWCNPISGHNTLYWYLQNLGQGPELLIRYENEEAVDDSQLPKDRFSAERLKGVDSTLKIQPAELGDSAVYLCASSSGQGDQETQYFGPGTRLLVL.

The V call is TRBV27, the J call TRBJ1-6; D gene ambiguous. The CDR3 sequence is 15 residues long. Trimming removed 8 bases from V and 9 bases from J, with 20 bases in between. Germline-derived CDR1 and CDR2 are MNHEY and SMNVEV (reference sequence). The DNA of the CDR3 is TGTGCCAGCTCCCTCCCCCGCGGACTTGGTTCACCCCTCCACTTT. It specifies CASSLPRGLGSPLHF.

The chain has TRBV13 and TRBJ1-1; TRBD1 is a possible D gene (5 bases). Trimming pared 5 bases from V and 7 bases from J, leaving 14 bases between. Germline CDR1 reads PRHDT; CDR2 reads FYEKMQ (reference sequence). There are 13 residues in the CDR3. CDR3 sequence: CASSRLGLIEAFF. DNA of the CDR3: TGTGCCAGCAGCCGTTTGGGGCTGATTGAAGCTTTCTTT.